This entry lists 14 T cell receptor beta chains sequenced from one sample in a study of identifying expanded T cells in peripheral blood. Sequenced by immunoSEQ multiplex PCR; TCRdb stores in-frame clones only, minus some. The data contain over 100,000 clones, roughly nine tenths of them singletons. Sequencing was done on a sample of blood. These TCRs come from a person aged 18 to 70 in good health.

This chain joins TRBV7-2 and TRBJ2-7, with TRBD1 matching 8 bases. CDR3 length equals 15 residues. V shed 2 bases and J 6 bases; nucleotides not matched to a gene: 9. Per the germline V gene, CDR1 is SGHTA and CDR2 is FQGNSA. CDR3 region: CASSLNPDRGFEQYF. As DNA, the CDR3 is TGTGCCAGCAGCTTAAATCCAGACAGGGGATTCGAGCAGTACTTC.

The chain couples TRBV7-2 to TRBJ2-5, with unresolved D. Trimming removed 5 bases at V and 1 base at J, with 11 bases between. Germline V gene data show CDR1 as SGHTA and CDR2 as FQGNSA. CDR3 size: 14 residues. The CDR3 is CASSPQSGQETQYF. The DNA of the CDR3 is TGTGCCAGCAGCCCGCAGTCGGGCCAAGAGACCCAGTACTTC.

The chain combines TRBV15 with TRBJ2-7; D ambiguous. The CDR3 spans 13 residues. Germline assignment: CDR1 LNHNV and CDR2 YYDKDF (reference sequence). V gave up 0 bases and J gave up 3 bases, with 6 bases separating them. CDR3 sequence reads: CATSRERIYEQYF. Here the CDR3 DNA reads TGTGCCACCAGCAGAGAACGGATCTACGAGCAGTACTTC.

This clone was found once. V gene TRBV6-1 combines with J gene TRBJ2-3, with 10 bases fitting TRBD2. J lost 6 bases, V lost 6 bases, and 0 bases had no gene match. The CDR3 sequence is 12 residues long. Looked up from germline, CDR1 is MNHNS and CDR2 is SASEGT. CDR3 nucleotide sequence: TGTGCCAGCAGGGGACTAGCGGATACGCAGTATTTT. Encoded protein: CASRGLADTQYF.

This clone was detected once. The V call is TRBV6-4, the J call TRBJ2-7; 7 bases match TRBD1. CDR1 and CDR2 from the germline V gene are MRHNA and SNTAGT. V dropped 3 bases and J dropped 4; count of bases not matched to a gene: 3. The CDR3 spans 13 residues. CDR3 in DNA: TGTGCCAGCAGTGAATTGACAGGGTACGAGCAGTACTTC. This sequence encodes CASSELTGYEQYF.

This rearrangement joins TRBV6-4 to TRBJ2-5; tentative D call: TRBD1 (6 bases). Trimming cost V 5 bases and J 5 bases, with 21 bases left between them. The CDR3 is 16 amino acids. Germline V gene sequence: CDR1 MRHNA, CDR2 SNTAGT. The CDR3 region has the DNA TGTGCCAGCAGTCAGGCTGGACAGCCAAAAGGGGAGACCCAGTACTTC. It is translated as CASSQAGQPKGETQYF.

The rearrangement joins TRBV6-4 to TRBJ2-3, with D possibly being TRBD1 (6 bases). Trimming stripped 2 bases from V and 1 base from J, with 7 bases between. CDR3 length equals 14 residues. Looked up from germline, CDR1 is MRHNA and CDR2 is SNTAGT. CDR3 residues: CASSDQGRTDTQYF. The CDR3 DNA follows: TGTGCCAGCAGTGACCAGGGGCGCACAGATACGCAGTATTTT.

The chain links TRBV7-2 to TRBJ2-3; 7 positions agree with TRBD2. Germline CDR1 SGHTA, CDR2 FQGNSA. Trimming at V came to 1 base and at J to 6 bases, leaving 10 bases not matched to a gene. This CDR3 is built from 16 residues. For the CDR3, the DNA is TGTGCCAGCAGCTTAGTTGCAGCGGGGATTGCCGATACGCAGTATTTT. Its protein is CASSLVAAGIADTQYF.

V is TRBV4-1 and J is TRBJ1-1; maybe TRBD1 (5 bases). Trimming left V 3 bases short and J 5 bases short, with 19 bases between. CDR1 MGHRA and CDR2 YSYEKL come from the germline V gene. This CDR3 is 16 amino acids long. CDR3 bases: TGCGCCAGCAGCCACCCTCAAGGGCAGGGTACGACTGAAGCTTTCTTT. It specifies CASSHPQGQGTTEAFF.

This rearrangement joins TRBV6-6 to TRBJ2-1; 8 bases map to TRBD1. V trimming: 6 bases; J trimming: 8 bases; junction bases outside the gene matches: 12. CDR1 is MNHNY and CDR2 is SVGAGI in the germline V gene (reference sequence). CDR3 size: 15 residues. The CDR3 here is CASRPQGAHRDEQFF. CDR3 DNA sequence: TGTGCCAGCAGACCTCAGGGGGCGCATAGGGATGAGCAGTTCTTC.

The chain couples TRBV2 to TRBJ2-4, with TRBD1 matching 7 bases. V shed 9 bases and J 6 bases; nucleotides not matched to a gene: 11. CDR1 and CDR2 from the germline V gene are SNHLY and FYNNEI. The CDR3 totals 14 residues. This CDR3 reads CASARQGGGNIQYF. CDR3 DNA sequence: TGTGCCAGTGCCCGACAGGGCGGAGGAAACATTCAGTACTTC. The variable domain in full, with the rest retrieved from reference TRBV2 and TRBJ2-4, is EPEVTQTPSHQVTQMGQEVILRCVPISNHLYFYWYRQILGQKVEFLVSFYNNEISEKSEIFDDQFSVERPDGSNFTLKIRSTKLEDSAMYFCASARQGGGNIQYFGAGTRLSVL.

The chain carries TRBV19 and TRBJ1-3; D not resolved. Trimming removed 5 bases at V and 4 bases at J, with 12 bases between. The CDR3 extends over 14 amino acids. Germline V gives CDR1 LNHDA, CDR2 SQIVND (reference sequence). The CDR3 spells CASSPDLMGNTIYF. The DNA for the CDR3 is TGTGCCAGTAGTCCCGACCTAATGGGAAACACCATATATTTT.

The chain recombines TRBV19 with TRBJ2-2; D is unclear. Trimming cost V 5 bases and J 5 bases, with 15 bases left between them. CDR1 and CDR2 (germline): LNHDA, SQIVND (reference sequence). The CDR3 has 15 residues. CDR3 nucleotide sequence: TGTGCCAGTAGTTCCCGTTGGGTAAGGACCGGGGAGCTGTTTTTT. Residues: CASSSRWVRTGELFF.

V and J are TRBV7-9 and TRBJ2-1; 8 positions match TRBD2. The CDR3 is 15 amino acids. Germline V gives CDR1 SEHNR, CDR2 FQNEAQ (reference sequence). V lost 1 base, J lost 4 bases, and 3 bases stayed unmatched. The CDR3: CASSLVPSGYNEQFF. CDR3 in DNA: TGTGCCAGCAGCTTAGTACCTAGCGGGTACAATGAGCAGTTCTTC.